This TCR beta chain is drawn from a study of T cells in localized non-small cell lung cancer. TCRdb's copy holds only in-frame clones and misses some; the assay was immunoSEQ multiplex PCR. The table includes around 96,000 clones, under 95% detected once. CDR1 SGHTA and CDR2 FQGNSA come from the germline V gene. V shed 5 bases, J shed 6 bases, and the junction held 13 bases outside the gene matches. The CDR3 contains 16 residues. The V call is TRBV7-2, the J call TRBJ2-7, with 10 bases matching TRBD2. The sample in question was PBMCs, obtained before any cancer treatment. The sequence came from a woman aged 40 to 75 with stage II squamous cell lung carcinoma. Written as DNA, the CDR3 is TGTGCCAGCAGCCCCCGCGCCGGGACTAGCGTAAGCGAGCAGTACTTC. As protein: CASSPRAGTSVSEQYF.